A selection of T cell receptor beta chains follows, all from one sample in a study of T cells in Graves' hyperthyroidism and ophthalmopathy. TCRdb itself ran the multiplex PCR reads through MiXCR, one entry per CDR3 protein. Of about 420,000 distinct CDR3 sequences in the sample, about 13% were seen once. The sample comprised blood. These TCRs come from a woman in her late teens or twenties with Graves' hyperthyroidism. The CDR3 runs from the conserved cysteine through the conserved F or W. A D gene is named only where the DNA matches it firmly. Clone size appears in some rows only: once, few, many, or a class for an expanded clone.

>TRBV27|many|TRBJ2-7|NA
CASSFAGITYEQYF
TGTGCCAGCAGTTTTGCGGGGATTACCTACGAGCAGTACTTC
>TRBV20-1|few|TRBJ1-2|NA
CSARAGSGYYGYTF
TGCAGTGCTAGAGCGGGGAGCGGGTACTATGGCTACACCTTC
>TRBV20-1|few|TRBJ2-1|TRBD2
CSARDTSGSGDEQFF
TGCAGTGCTAGGGACACTAGCGGGAGTGGGGATGAGCAGTTCTTC
>TRBV28|many|TRBJ2-7|TRBD1
CASSYTGQGELAYYEQYF
TGTGCCAGCAGCTACACGGGACAGGGCGAACTAGCCTACTACGAGCAGTACTTC
>TRBV20-1|NA|TRBJ2-7|TRBD1
CSATTFSGQGAYEQYF
TGCAGTGCCACGACCTTTAGTGGACAGGGTGCCTACGAGCAGTACTTC
>TRBV28|many|TRBJ2-7|NA
CASSEGRVHEQYF
TGTGCCAGCAGTGAAGGCAGGGTGCACGAGCAGTACTTC
>TRBV4-1|once|TRBJ2-7|TRBD2
CASSPVIAGANYEQYF
TGCGCCAGCAGCCCTGTGATAGCGGGAGCAAACTACGAGCAGTACTTC
>TRBV6-1|few|TRBJ1-5|TRBD1
CASSPTGPRVAQHF
TGTGCCAGCAGCCCGACAGGGCCCCGGGTGGCCCAGCATTTT
>TRBV6-5|many|TRBJ1-4|TRBD1
CASSYQIQGVEKLFF
TGTGCCAGCAGTTACCAGATACAGGGGGTTGAAAAACTGTTTTTT
>TRBV9|few|TRBJ2-1|NA
CASSVQGNEQFF
TGTGCCAGCAGCGTACAGGGGAATGAGCAGTTCTTC
>TRBV5-1|few|TRBJ2-5|NA
CASSPLATELETQYF
TGCGCCAGCAGTCCCCTAGCGACCGAGTTAGAGACCCAGTACTTC
>TRBV6-1|few|TRBJ2-7|NA
CASSKGGYEQYF
TGTGCCAGCAGCAAAGGGGGCTACGAGCAGTACTTC
>TRBV11-2|many|TRBJ2-7|NA
CASSPDRQEEQYF
TGTGCCAGCAGCCCAGACAGACAGGAGGAGCAGTACTTC
>TRBV11-2|many|TRBJ2-7|NA
CASSLEASGEQYF
TGTGCCAGCAGCTTAGAGGCTTCGGGTGAGCAGTACTTC
>TRBV12-3/TRBV12-4|NA|TRBJ2-7|NA
CASSFAGYRQYF
TGTGCCAGCAGTTTCGCCGGGTATAGGCAGTACTTC
>TRBV5-5|NA|TRBJ2-7|TRBD1
CASSLMRVTGVSPSYEQYF
TGTGCCAGCAGCTTGATGCGCGTGACAGGGGTCAGCCCTTCCTACGAGCAGTACTTC
>TRBV27|few|TRBJ1-2|NA
CASSLTNTVGGYTF
TGTGCCAGCAGTTTAACGAACACGGTGGGGGGCTACACCTTC
>TRBV11-2|many|TRBJ2-5|NA
CASSLETVAETQYF
TGTGCCAGCAGCTTAGAAACAGTCGCGGAGACCCAGTACTTC
>TRBV20-1|many|TRBJ2-2|NA
CSASGSHTGELFF
TGCAGTGCTAGCGGGAGTCACACCGGGGAGCTGTTTTTT
>TRBV12-3/TRBV12-4|many|TRBJ2-1|NA
CASSSNTLGGLADEQFF
TGTGCCAGCAGTTCCAACACCCTTGGGGGGCTAGCCGATGAGCAGTTCTTC
>TRBV30|NA|TRBJ1-3|TRBD1
CAWSGTGGNTIYF
TGTGCCTGGAGTGGGACAGGTGGGAACACCATATATTTT
>TRBV12-3/TRBV12-4|many|TRBJ1-1|NA
CASSLVPNSGAFF
TGTGCCAGCAGCCTAGTACCTAACTCTGGAGCTTTCTTT
>TRBV4-3|NA|TRBJ2-3|TRBD2
CASSQDSGTSALSTDTQYF
TGCGCCAGCAGCCAAGATAGCGGGACTAGCGCATTAAGCACAGATACGCAGTATTTT
>TRBV6-2/TRBV6-3|NA|TRBJ1-1|NA
CASSFDRRNTEAFF
TGTGCCAGCAGTTTCGACAGGAGGAACACTGAAGCTTTCTTT
>TRBV6-6|many|TRBJ2-3|NA
CASSYSYPWADTQYF
TGTGCCAGCAGTTACTCGTACCCTTGGGCAGATACGCAGTATTTT
>TRBV19|many|TRBJ2-1|NA
CASSIGGATYNEQFF
TGTGCCAGTAGTATAGGCGGTGCAACCTACAATGAGCAGTTCTTC
>TRBV30|NA|TRBJ2-3|TRBD1
CAWTSRQGETDTQYF
TGTGCCTGGACCAGTAGACAGGGGGAGACAGATACGCAGTATTTT
>TRBV5-1|many|TRBJ1-5|TRBD1
CASSLEAGGLGNQPQHF
TGCGCCAGCAGCTTGGAGGCAGGGGGCTTGGGGAATCAGCCCCAGCATTTT
>TRBV11-2|NA|TRBJ2-7|TRBD1
CASSSIIGTGEYEQYF
TGTGCCAGCAGCTCGATCATTGGGACAGGGGAGTACGAGCAGTACTTC
>TRBV20-1|few|TRBJ1-5|NA
CSASFGELDQPQHF
TGCAGTGCTAGCTTTGGGGAATTAGATCAGCCCCAGCATTTT
>TRBV9|NA|TRBJ2-5|NA
CASSVVEKYQETQYF
TGTGCCAGCAGCGTAGTTGAGAAGTACCAAGAGACCCAGTACTTC
>TRBV20-1|NA|TRBJ2-7|TRBD2
CSATLGRVHEQYF
TGCAGTGCCACCCTAGGGAGGGTCCACGAGCAGTACTTC
>TRBV28|many|TRBJ1-1|TRBD1
CASRMSGQSVEAFF
TGTGCCAGCAGGATGTCGGGACAGAGTGTAGAAGCTTTCTTT
>TRBV20-1|many|TRBJ2-5|TRBD2
CSARAWGYSGRRVAETQYF
TGCAGTGCTAGAGCTTGGGGCTATAGCGGGAGAAGGGTGGCGGAGACCCAGTACTTC
>TRBV11-2|few|TRBJ2-1|TRBD2
CASSIGTSPNEQFF
TGTGCCAGCAGCATCGGGACTAGCCCCAATGAGCAGTTCTTC
>TRBV5-4|few|TRBJ2-5|TRBD2
CASSTGTSGTQETQYF
TGTGCCAGCAGCACGGGGACTAGCGGAACCCAAGAGACCCAGTACTTC
>TRBV30|many|TRBJ2-7|TRBD2
CAWTKTSVSYEQYF
TGTGCCTGGACCAAGACTAGCGTCTCCTACGAGCAGTACTTC
>TRBV6-6|NA|TRBJ1-4|TRBD1
CASSYGTGIRTNEKLFF
TGTGCCAGCAGTTACGGGACAGGGATAAGAACTAATGAAAAACTGTTTTTT
>TRBV10-2|NA|TRBJ1-1|NA
CASSDSLLTTANTEAFF
TGCGCCAGCAGTGACTCCCTACTAACGACAGCCAACACTGAAGCTTTCTTT
>TRBV10-3|few|TRBJ2-1|TRBD1
CAISERGTGTNEQFF
TGTGCCATCAGTGAGAGGGGGACAGGGACGAATGAGCAGTTCTTC
>TRBV12-3/TRBV12-4|NA|TRBJ1-2|NA
CASSPGRVSGYTF
TGTGCCAGCAGTCCCGGGCGGGTAAGCGGCTACACCTTC
>TRBV7-8|NA|TRBJ2-7|NA
CASSQDGTEPYEQYF
TGCGCCAGCAGCCAAGACGGGACGGAACCCTACGAGCAGTACTTC
>TRBV18|few|TRBJ1-4|NA
CASSAQGGEKLFF
TGTGCCAGCTCCGCTCAGGGTGGAGAAAAACTGTTTTTT
>TRBV7-2|many|TRBJ2-7|TRBD2
CASSWGGSSREQYF
TGTGCCAGCAGCTGGGGCGGGAGTTCGCGAGAGCAGTACTTC
>TRBV7-2|NA|TRBJ1-5|NA
CASSLGTQPQHF
TGTGCCAGCAGCTTAGGGACTCAGCCCCAGCATTTT
>TRBV28|many|TRBJ2-3|NA
CASSKQQDSTDTQYF
TGTGCCAGCAGTAAACAGCAAGACAGTACAGATACGCAGTATTTT
>TRBV20-1|many|TRBJ1-2|TRBD1
CSANGQGFYGYTF
TGCAGTGCAAACGGACAGGGGTTTTATGGCTACACCTTC
>TRBV27|NA|TRBJ1-1|NA
CASSFRVRGTEAFF
TGTGCCAGCAGTTTTAGGGTAAGGGGGACTGAAGCTTTCTTT
>TRBV30|few|TRBJ2-6|NA
CAWSFGLSGANVLTF
TGTGCCTGGAGTTTCGGGTTATCTGGGGCCAACGTCCTGACTTTC